This TCR beta chain appears in the sequencing data of a study of PD-1 blockade in classical Hodgkin lymphoma. Study-wide results and caveats: Complete responders possessed baseline diversity comparable to newly diagnosed patients.

All patients experienced relapse after autologous stem cell transplantation, and brentuximab vedotin exposure was variable. This CDR3 is 13 amino acids long. The germline gives CDR1 SGHNT, CDR2 YYREEE (reference sequence). The V and J ends lost 3 bases and 1 base respectively, with 7 bases between them. Using immunoSEQ multiplex PCR, the repertoire was profiled, and TCRdb retains in-frame clones only, with some absent. The data contain approximately 26,000 clones, roughly 70% of them singletons. In the case of this clone: What it binds is unknown.

The sample was peripheral blood mononuclear cells (PBMCs), taken before the second cycle of nivolumab. The source is a human donor with classical Hodgkin lymphoma. The rearrangement joins TRBV5-4 to TRBJ1-1; D is unresolved. CDR3 nucleotide sequence: TGTGCCAGCAGCTCCGACCCGAACACTGAAGCTTTCTTT. Translating gives CASSSDPNTEAFF.